These T cell receptor beta chains were read from a single sample in a study of T cells expressing NK-cell markers. TCRdb re-called the 5' RACE reads, yielding one record per CDR3 amino acid sequence without DNA. This sample contains roughly 390,000 distinct CDR3 sequences. The sequenced sample was blood T cells: a sorted CD56 or NKG2C T cell subset, CD4+ or CD8+ T cells, or bulk PBMC T cells (not recorded which). The receptors were sampled from a man aged 18 to 70 in good health. CDR3s include the opening cysteine and the closing phenylalanine or tryptophan. The order of the fields is V gene, J gene, CDR3 protein.

v_call: TRBV5-4; j_call: TRBJ2-5; cdr3_aa: CASSLTGGPGETQYF
v_call: TRBV28; j_call: TRBJ2-2; cdr3_aa: CASSFLGSNTGELFF
v_call: TRBV7-2; j_call: TRBJ1-2; cdr3_aa: CASSLATGDGYTF
v_call: TRBV5-1; j_call: TRBJ1-1; cdr3_aa: CASSQSLGGPTEAFF
v_call: TRBV28; j_call: TRBJ1-5; cdr3_aa: CASSLPGTGSNQPQHF
v_call: TRBV14; j_call: TRBJ2-7; cdr3_aa: CASSLLPHGEQYF
v_call: TRBV4-1; j_call: TRBJ2-3; cdr3_aa: CASSQVGQGPGTQYF
v_call: TRBV19; j_call: TRBJ2-3; cdr3_aa: CASRSRGFTDTQYF
v_call: TRBV20-1; j_call: TRBJ1-1; cdr3_aa: CSARVQGKVRTEAFF
v_call: TRBV12-5; j_call: TRBJ2-1; cdr3_aa: CASDSGQALSYNEQFF
v_call: TRBV27; j_call: TRBJ2-3; cdr3_aa: CASSPRDHTQYF
v_call: TRBV23-1; j_call: TRBJ2-2; cdr3_aa: CASSRKGQITGELFF
v_call: TRBV25-1; j_call: TRBJ2-2; cdr3_aa: CASSEYGGTGELFF
v_call: TRBV11-1; j_call: TRBJ2-5; cdr3_aa: CASSRTQQETQYF
v_call: TRBV20-1; j_call: TRBJ2-7; cdr3_aa: CSARRVGEQYF
v_call: TRBV2; j_call: TRBJ2-2; cdr3_aa: CASRGLVLYGELFF
v_call: TRBV12-3/TRBV12-4; j_call: TRBJ2-1; cdr3_aa: CASSLLAGDEQFF
v_call: TRBV6-1; j_call: TRBJ1-2; cdr3_aa: CASSELWRTLYGYTF
v_call: TRBV7-3; j_call: TRBJ2-2; cdr3_aa: CASSLLPSGGELFF
v_call: TRBV20-1; j_call: TRBJ2-3; cdr3_aa: CSGAGQGELTDTQYF
v_call: TRBV2; j_call: TRBJ2-5; cdr3_aa: CASSLRAGGDQETQYF
v_call: TRBV2; j_call: TRBJ1-2; cdr3_aa: CASTYRAASNYGYTF
v_call: TRBV5-1; j_call: TRBJ1-1; cdr3_aa: CASSREGVGTEAFF